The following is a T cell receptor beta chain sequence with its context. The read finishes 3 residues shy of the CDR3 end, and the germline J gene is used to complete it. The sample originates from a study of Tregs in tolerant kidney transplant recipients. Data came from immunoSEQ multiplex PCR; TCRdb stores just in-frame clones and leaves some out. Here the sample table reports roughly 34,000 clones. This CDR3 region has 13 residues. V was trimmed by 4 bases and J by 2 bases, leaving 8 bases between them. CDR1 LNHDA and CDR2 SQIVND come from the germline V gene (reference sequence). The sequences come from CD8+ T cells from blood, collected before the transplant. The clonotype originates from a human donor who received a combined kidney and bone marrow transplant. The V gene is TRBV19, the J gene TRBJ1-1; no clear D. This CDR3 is CASSNLGNTEAFF. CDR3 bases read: TGTGCCAGTAGTAATTTGGGCAACACTGAA.